The T cell receptor beta chain under discussion was sequenced for a study of T cell responses to AZD1222 COVID-19 vaccine. About this clone itself: What it recognizes is unknown.

After removal of 5 bases from V and 1 base from J, the junction contained 5 bases not matched to a gene. The germline V gene has CDR1 LNHDA and CDR2 SQIVND (reference sequence). CDR3 length: 14 residues. Study-wide results and caveats: Distributed over spike, vaccine-associated CD4 TCRs predominated at 160-218 and 743-854. Without day 14 samples, only post-peak T cell repertoires were studied. The number of AZD1222 recipients seropositive at baseline was only 5 to 7.

The repertoire was sequenced with immunoSEQ multiplex PCR; TCRdb's copy has only in-frame clones and lacks some. Among some 200,000 clones listed, 91% were seen once. Pooled together were second doses at about 4 or about 12 weeks. The TCR comes from an adult who received the AZD1222 COVID-19 vaccine. Sequences were derived from peripheral blood, sampled 28 days after the second AZD1222 dose. J is TRBJ2-7 and V is TRBV19, with 7 bases identical to TRBD1. CDR3 protein: CASSATGESYEQYF. CDR3 in DNA: TGTGCCAGTAGTGCAACAGGGGAATCCTACGAGCAGTACTTC.